These 30 T cell receptor beta chains originate from one sample sequenced in a study of identical twins. TCRdb analysed the 5' RACE reads with MiXCR anew, one entry per CDR3 protein. The sample shows approximately 410,000 distinct CDR3 sequences, less than 20% of them seen only once. The specimen sequenced was naive T cells sorted from blood. The receptors come from a man over 45 in good health.

The gene calls are TRBV21-1 and TRBJ2-7; the table gives TRBD1 as D, unverified against the DNA. TRBV21-1 is termed a pseudogene. The CDR3 loop spans 17 amino acids. CDR3 in amino acids: CASSKEVAGQGEYEQYF. The CDR3 bases are TGTGCCAGCAGCAAAGAAGTCGCGGGACAGGGGGAGTACGAGCAGTACTTC.

The V gene is TRBV6-2 or TRBV6-3, the J gene TRBJ2-2; 7 bases match TRBD2. Germline V gene sequence: CDR1 MNHEY, CDR2 SVGEGT. Trimming removed 4 bases from V and 0 bases from J; junction bases left unmatched: 5. This CDR3 has 16 amino acids. CDR3 DNA sequence: TGTGCCAGCAGTTCCCCTAGCGGAGCGAACACCGGGGAGCTGTTTTTT. This translates into CASSSPSGANTGELFF.

This clonotype has a handful of counts. V gene TRBV9 combines with J gene TRBJ2-1; TRBD2 matches at 13 bases. V trimming: 0 bases; J trimming: 9 bases; junction bases outside the gene matches: 21. The CDR3 is 21 amino acids. Germline-derived CDR1 and CDR2 are SGDLS and YYNGEE. CDR3 bases: TGTGCCAGCAGCGTAGCCCCCCGCAACGTCCCCGGGACTAGCGGGGTTGGTGAGCAGTTCTTC. It translates to CASSVAPRNVPGTSGVGEQFF.

This clonotype was picked up many times. The V call is TRBV10-3, the J call TRBJ2-3; perhaps TRBD2 as D (5 bases). The CDR3 consists of 14 residues. Germline assignment: CDR1 ENHRY and CDR2 SYGVKD. Trimming took off 6 bases at V and 2 bases at J, with 12 bases between the two ends. CDR3 sequence reads: CAIRISGSTDTQYF. CDR3 bases: TGTGCCATCAGAATCAGCGGATCCACAGATACGCAGTATTTT.

A few counts support this clonotype. This chain connects TRBV20-1 to TRBJ1-4; D unresolved. The CDR3 loop spans 14 amino acids. Germline assignment: CDR1 DFQATT and CDR2 SNEGSKA (reference sequence). Between the trimmed V and J ends, which lost 0 bases and 6 bases, there was a span of 11 bases. The CDR3 DNA is TGCAGTGCTAGAGAGGCAGGTGGTTATGAAAAACTGTTTTTT. As protein: CSAREAGGYEKLFF.

The chain combines TRBV5-1 with TRBJ2-5; D call uncertain. This CDR3 has 13 residues. Germline values: CDR1 SGHRS, CDR2 YFSETQ. The germline V and J ends were trimmed by 1 base and 1 base, with 5 bases remaining between them. CDR3 bases: TGCGCCAGCAGCTTGACCCCCCAAGAGACCCAGTACTTC. This encodes CASSLTPQETQYF.

This clonotype was counted ten times or more. The rearrangement uses TRBV6-2 or TRBV6-3 and TRBJ2-1; tentatively, D is TRBD1 or TRBD2 (5 bases each). Germline V gene data show CDR1 as MNHEY and CDR2 as SVGEGT. CDR3 length: 15 amino acids. Trimming pared 5 bases from V and 1 base from J, leaving 12 bases between. DNA for the CDR3: TGTGCCAGCAGTCCCCGGGACCTTTCCTACAATGAGCAGTTCTTC. As protein: CASSPRDLSYNEQFF.

This sequence joins TRBV7-9 and TRBJ2-3, with D possibly being TRBD2 (6 bases). This CDR3 comprises 15 residues. The germline V gene encodes CDR1 SEHNR and CDR2 FQNEAQ (reference sequence). V was cut by 5 bases and J by 1 base, with 13 bases left in between. The CDR3 coding sequence is TGTGCCAGCAGCCCCCGACCGGGAGGCACAGATACGCAGTATTTT. Its translation: CASSPRPGGTDTQYF.

The sample holds one count of this clonotype. V usage is TRBV7-9 and J usage is TRBJ2-7, with TRBD2 as a possible D gene (6 bases). Germline V CDR1 and CDR2: SEHNR, FQNEAQ (reference sequence). There are 16 residues in the CDR3. V lost 1 base, J lost 1 base, and 14 bases lay in between. In DNA, the CDR3 is TGTGCCAGCAGCTTAGTCGGCGGGGCGGTTTCCTACGAGCAGTACTTC. It specifies CASSLVGGAVSYEQYF.

The rearrangement links TRBV27 to TRBJ1-6; 8 bases are a match to TRBD1. This CDR3 is built from 15 residues. After removal of 2 bases from V and 7 bases from J, the junction contained 4 bases not matched to a gene. The germline V gene has CDR1 MNHEY and CDR2 SMNVEV (reference sequence). The CDR3 loop reads CASSLRQGHNSPLHF. The CDR3 DNA reads TGTGCCAGCAGTTTAAGACAGGGGCACAATTCACCCCTCCACTTT.

The chain is built from TRBV4-3 and TRBJ2-1, with D unclear. Looked up from germline, CDR1 is LGHNA and CDR2 is YSLEER. The length of the CDR3 is 13 residues. The V and J ends lost 0 bases and 6 bases respectively, with 6 bases between them. In nucleotides, the CDR3 is TGCGCCAGCAGCCAAGATAAGGCCAATGAGCAGTTCTTC. It translates to CASSQDKANEQFF.

CDR3 in amino acids: CASSLGGLGGRETQYF. In nucleotides, the CDR3 is TGTGCCAGCAGCTTAGGTGGTTTGGGGGGGCGAGAGACCCAGTACTTC. The rearrangement joins TRBV7-7 to TRBJ2-5; a weak D match, TRBD2 (7 bases). Germline CDR1 and CDR2: SSHAT and FNYEAQ (reference sequence). The CDR3 consists of 16 residues. V lost 1 base and J lost 4, with 16 bases in between.

The chain has TRBV20-1 and TRBJ2-7, with D perhaps being TRBD1 or TRBD2 (5 bases each). Germline CDR1 is DFQATT and CDR2 is SNEGSKA (reference sequence). The length of the CDR3 is 13 residues. V was trimmed by 3 bases and J by 2 bases, leaving 11 bases between them. For the CDR3, the DNA is TGCAGTGCTAGCCCGGGACGGACCTACGAGCAGTACTTC. Amino acid sequence: CSASPGRTYEQYF.

This chain connects TRBV4-3 to TRBJ2-7, with D tentatively TRBD1 (5 bases). Germline values: CDR1 LGHNA, CDR2 YSLEER. V was clipped by 1 base and J by 0 bases, with 16 bases between them. This CDR3 has 17 residues. The CDR3 region is CASSQVSSGQGSYEQYF. CDR3 DNA sequence: TGCGCCAGCAGCCAAGTTTCTTCCGGTCAGGGCTCCTACGAGCAGTACTTC.

This chain's CDR3 is CASSHGTANTGELFF. As DNA, the CDR3 is TGTGCCAGCAGCCATGGGACAGCGAACACCGGGGAGCTGTTTTTT. The chain uses TRBV7-6 and TRBJ2-2; TRBD1 agrees at 7 bases. The CDR3 sequence is 15 residues long. CDR1 is SGHVS, CDR2 FNYEAQ, per germline. The J segment lost 0 bases and the V segment lost 5 bases, leaving 3 bases of the junction unmatched.

This clonotype was recorded a few times. V and J are TRBV13 and TRBJ1-4; D is unclear. The CDR3 contains 12 residues. In germline, CDR1 is PRHDT, CDR2 FYEKMQ (reference sequence). The ends were cut back, 5 bases at V and 5 bases at J, with 6 bases in the middle. CDR3 sequence (DNA): TGTGCCAGCAGCAACCAGAATGAAAAACTGTTTTTT. This translates into CASSNQNEKLFF. The complete variable domain, with remaining parts taken from reference TRBV13 and TRBJ1-4, reads AAGVIQSPRHLIKEKRETATLKCYPIPRHDTVYWYQQGPGQDPQFLISFYEKMQSDKGSIPDRFSAQQFSDYHSELNMSSLELGDSALYFCASSNQNEKLFFGSGTQLSVL.

This clonotype has only one observation. The rearrangement joins TRBV6-5 to TRBJ2-5; 11 nucleotides line up with TRBD1. Germline CDR1 MNHEY, CDR2 SVGAGI. J lost 2 bases, V lost 4 bases, and 6 bases had no gene match. The CDR3 totals 16 residues. In DNA, the CDR3 is TGTGCCAGCAGTTTTTCCCGGGACAGGGGGCAAGAGACCCAGTACTTC. Its protein is CASSFSRDRGQETQYF.

This clonotype was counted ten times or more. This chain uses TRBV5-1 with TRBJ1-1; D ambiguous. The V end was cut by 4 bases, the J end by 8 bases, with 18 bases between. This CDR3 spans 14 amino acids. Germline CDR1 is SGHRS and CDR2 is YFSETQ. CDR3 nucleotides: TGCGCCAGCAGCACCCTTGGGGAGTCATCCGAAGCTTTCTTT. As protein: CASSTLGESSEAFF.

This clonotype was counted at least ten times. The rearrangement joins TRBV25-1 to TRBJ1-2; D gene ambiguous. V gave up 6 bases and J gave up 2 bases, with 10 bases separating them. The CDR3 contains 13 residues. Germline V lookup: CDR1 MGHDK, CDR2 SYGVNS. The CDR3 DNA follows: TGTGCCAGCAGCGCCGCGGGAAACTATGGCTACACCTTC. It is translated as CASSAAGNYGYTF.

This clonotype was found a few times. The V call is TRBV15, the J call TRBJ2-3, with 7 bases identical to TRBD2. The germline CDR1 and CDR2 sequences are LNHNV and YYDKDF (reference sequence). V lost 7 bases, J lost 3 bases, and 7 bases stayed unmatched. The length of the CDR3 is 14 residues. In DNA form, the CDR3 reads TGTGCCACCACCGGACTAGGGACTACAGATACGCAGTATTTT. This codes for CATTGLGTTDTQYF. Full variable domain (remainder filled in from reference TRBV15 and TRBJ2-3): DAMVIQNPRYQVTQFGKPVTLSCSQTLNHNVMYWYQQKSSQAPKLLFHYYDKDFNNEADTPDNFQSRRPNTSFCFLDIRSPGLGDTAMYLCATTGLGTTDTQYFGPGTRLTVL.

There are a few counts of this clonotype. CDR3 coding DNA: TGTGCCAGCAAGAAAACGACGGGAAATCAGCCCCAGCATTTT. This codes for CASKKTTGNQPQHF. The chain links TRBV27 to TRBJ1-5; D ambiguous. Germline V gives CDR1 MNHEY, CDR2 SMNVEV (reference sequence). The V end was cut by 7 bases, the J end by 4 bases, with 14 bases between. The CDR3 loop spans 14 amino acids.

This clonotype has at least ten counts. This chain connects TRBV5-1 to TRBJ2-7; weak D call: TRBD2 (5 bases). Germline values: CDR1 SGHRS, CDR2 YFSETQ. This CDR3 has 14 amino acids. Trimming left V 4 bases short and J 0 bases short, with 11 bases between. CDR3 nucleotide sequence: TGCGCCAGCAGCCTAGCCCTAACCTCCTACGAGCAGTACTTC. Translated: CASSLALTSYEQYF.

This clonotype appeared many times. The V and J genes are TRBV6-5 and TRBJ1-6, with D uncertain. CDR1 is MNHEY and CDR2 is SVGAGI in the germline V gene. The CDR3 contains 12 residues. The V end lost 5 bases, the J end lost 5 bases, and 4 bases lay between the germline ends. This CDR3 reads CASSGNNSPLHF. CDR3 in DNA: TGTGCCAGCAGTGGCAATAATTCACCCCTCCACTTT.

This clonotype occurred many times. The rearrangement links TRBV5-4 to TRBJ2-1, with TRBD2 as a possible D gene (6 bases). V gave up 4 bases and J gave up 7 bases, with 27 bases separating them. CDR3 size: 18 residues. The germline V gene encodes CDR1 SGHNT and CDR2 YYREEE (reference sequence). CDR3 DNA sequence: TGTGCCAGCAGCCCCGGCCGAGGCCAAAGGCATCGGGGGAATGAGCAGTTCTTC. Protein: CASSPGRGQRHRGNEQFF.

V gene TRBV12-3 or TRBV12-4 combines with J gene TRBJ2-2, with a possible D match to TRBD2 (6 bases). Trimming took 0 bases from V and 3 from J, leaving 11 bases between them. This CDR3 is built from 16 residues. CDR3 nucleotide sequence: TGTGCCAGCAGTTTAGCGCTGGGGGGAGACACCGGGGAGCTGTTTTTT. The encoded protein is CASSLALGGDTGELFF.

The sample holds a few counts of this clonotype. V gene TRBV20-1 combines with J gene TRBJ2-5; D perhaps matches TRBD2 (6 bases). This CDR3 has 14 residues. Trimming took 5 bases from V and 8 from J, leaving 21 bases between them. CDR1 and CDR2 (germline): DFQATT, SNEGSKA (reference sequence). CDR3 sequence: CSAQRAGFSFTQYF. As DNA, the CDR3 is TGCAGTGCTCAACGGGCGGGGTTCAGTTTTACCCAGTACTTC.

Ten or more counts support this clonotype. This chain connects TRBV24-1 to TRBJ2-3; no firm D call. The length of the CDR3 is 14 residues. In germline, CDR1 is KGHDR, CDR2 SFDVKD. V was cut by 0 bases and J by 4 bases, with 7 bases left in between. CDR3 bases: TGTGCCACCAGTGATTTGAAGGGTCCAGATACGCAGTATTTT. Protein: CATSDLKGPDTQYF.

This clonotype has ten or more counts. The chain has TRBV12-3 or TRBV12-4 and TRBJ1-5; TRBD1 matches 7 bases. The CDR3 length is 17 residues. Trimming took 5 bases from V and 2 from J; bases not matched to a gene: 12. CDR3 DNA sequence: TGTGCCAGCAGTCCCAGCTCGACAGGGAGGGGCAATCAGCCCCAGCATTTT. Its protein product is CASSPSSTGRGNQPQHF.

V gene TRBV12-3 or TRBV12-4 combines with J gene TRBJ1-4, with a weak D call TRBD1 (5 bases). Trimming took 3 bases from V and 3 from J, leaving 23 bases between them. This CDR3 is 19 amino acids long. CDR3 in amino acids: CASSFGVGTTGMANEKLFF. The CDR3 DNA follows: TGTGCCAGCAGTTTCGGAGTAGGGACCACCGGAATGGCTAATGAAAAACTGTTTTTT.

This clonotype came up many times. The chain links TRBV10-3 to TRBJ2-7, with 8 nucleotides matching TRBD1. This CDR3 has 13 residues. The germline CDR1 and CDR2 sequences are ENHRY and SYGVKD. V shed 4 bases and J 5 bases; nucleotides not matched to a gene: 4. The CDR3 loop is CAISGQGADEQYF. As DNA, the CDR3 is TGTGCCATCAGTGGTCAGGGGGCGGACGAGCAGTACTTC.